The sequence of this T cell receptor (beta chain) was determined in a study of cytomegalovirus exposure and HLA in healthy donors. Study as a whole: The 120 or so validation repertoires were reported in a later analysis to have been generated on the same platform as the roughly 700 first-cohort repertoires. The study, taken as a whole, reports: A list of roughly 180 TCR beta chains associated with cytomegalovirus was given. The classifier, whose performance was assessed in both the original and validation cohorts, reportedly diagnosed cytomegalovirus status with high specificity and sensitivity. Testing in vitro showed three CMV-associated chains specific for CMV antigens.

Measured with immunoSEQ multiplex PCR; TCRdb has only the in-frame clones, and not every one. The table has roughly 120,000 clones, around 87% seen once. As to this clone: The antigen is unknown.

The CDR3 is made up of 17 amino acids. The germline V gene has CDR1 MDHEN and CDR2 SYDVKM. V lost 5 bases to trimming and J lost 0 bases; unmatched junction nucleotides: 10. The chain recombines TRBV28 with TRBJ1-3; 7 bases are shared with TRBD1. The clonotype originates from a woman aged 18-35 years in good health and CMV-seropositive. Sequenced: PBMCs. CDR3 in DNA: TGTGCCAGCAGTCCTGACAGGGAAGTCCGCTCTGGAAACACCATATATTTT. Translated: CASSPDREVRSGNTIYF.